One sample yielded the 8 T cell receptor beta chains listed below, sequenced in a study of shared clonotypes between healthy human individuals. Using immunoSEQ multiplex PCR, the repertoire was profiled, and TCRdb retains in-frame clones only, with some absent. The repertoire holds approximately 2,000,000 clones, with 92% as singletons. The sequenced sample consisted of naive CD4+ T cells from PBMCs. Stated subset: CD45RA+ positively selected. These receptors all come from a man aged 18 to 35 in good health. Some clones in this sample may be carry-over from other donors' samples.

The genes are TRBV4-2 and TRBJ2-7; the match to TRBD2 covers 11 bases. CDR1 is LGHNA, CDR2 YNFKEQ, per germline. The junction had 13 bases not matched to a gene; V was cut back by 4 bases and J by 2 bases. This CDR3 region has 18 residues. The CDR3 nucleotides are TGTGCCAGCAGCCCCGGACTAGCGGGCTACATGGCTGCCTACGAGCAGTACTTC. It codes for CASSPGLAGYMAAYEQYF.

This chain uses TRBV15 with TRBJ1-1; 8 bases match TRBD1. CDR1 LNHNV and CDR2 YYDKDF come from the germline V gene (reference sequence). The length of the CDR3 is 15 residues. V lost 6 bases, J lost 4 bases, and 10 bases stayed unmatched. CDR3 nucleotide sequence: TGTGCCACCAGGATTAAGGGACAGGCTTCCACTGAAGCTTTCTTT. Translating gives CATRIKGQASTEAFF.

The rearrangement joins TRBV5-1 to TRBJ2-1; TRBD2 matches 7 bases. The junction had 6 bases not matched to a gene; V was cut back by 1 base and J by 2 bases. The CDR3 consists of 16 residues. Germline values: CDR1 SGHRS, CDR2 YFSETQ. DNA for the CDR3: TGCGCCAGCAGCTTGCCCAGTCTAGCGGCCTACAATGAGCAGTTCTTC. This codes for CASSLPSLAAYNEQFF.

The rearrangement uses TRBV5-1 and TRBJ2-2; the D gene is possibly TRBD2 (6 bases). The V gene's germline CDR1 is SGHRS and CDR2 YFSETQ. V was cut by 7 bases and J by 0 bases, with 16 bases left in between. This CDR3 comprises 16 residues. The CDR3: CASQNKLATNTGELFF. The CDR3 DNA sequence: TGCGCCAGCCAGAATAAACTAGCCACGAACACCGGGGAGCTGTTTTTT.

The chain uses TRBV7-9 and TRBJ1-2; tentative D call: TRBD1 (5 bases). V gave up 1 base and J gave up 1 base, with 10 bases separating them. This CDR3 region has 15 residues. Per the germline V gene, CDR1 is SEHNR and CDR2 is FQNEAQ (reference sequence). CDR3 DNA: TGTGCCAGCAGCTTAGGAGTAGGGGTTAACTATGGCTACACCTTC. Protein product: CASSLGVGVNYGYTF.

CDR3 DNA: TGTGCCAGCAGTTCCCCTAGCGGGACCACTTACGAGCAGTACTTC. It codes for CASSSPSGTTYEQYF. V gene TRBV28 combines with J gene TRBJ2-7, with 9 bases matching TRBD2. This CDR3 contains 15 residues. V shed 4 bases and J 4 bases; nucleotides not matched to a gene: 8. Germline CDR1 MDHEN, CDR2 SYDVKM. The variable domain in full, completed from reference TRBV28 and TRBJ2-7, reads DVKVTQSSRYLVKRTGEKVFLECVQDMDHENMFWYRQDPGLGLRLIYFSYDVKMKEKGDIPEGYSVSREKKERFSLILESASTNQTSMYLCASSSPSGTTYEQYFGPGTRLTVT.

The chain employs TRBV28 and TRBJ2-1; 7 bases map to TRBD2. CDR1 and CDR2 from the germline V gene are MDHEN and SYDVKM. This CDR3 is built from 17 residues. The V gene end was trimmed by 4 bases and the J gene end by 5 bases; junction bases not matched to a gene: 14. CDR3 DNA sequence: TGTGCCAGCAGTTCCCCCCTCGGTGCGGGAGTCCACAATGAGCAGTTCTTC. Amino acids: CASSSPLGAGVHNEQFF.

The genes are TRBV30 and TRBJ2-3, with 7 bases fitting TRBD1. The germline CDR1 and CDR2 sequences are GTSNPN and SVGIG (reference sequence). The CDR3 runs 15 residues. V lost 4 bases and J lost 2; bases outside the gene matches: 9. CDR3 in DNA: TGTGCCTGGAAAAAGGGACAGACTATCACAGATACGCAGTATTTT. Translation: CAWKKGQTITDTQYF.